These T cell receptor beta chains were read from a single sample in a study of a mutant IDH1 vaccine in newly diagnosed glioma. Some clones are missing from TCRdb's copy, which holds only in-frame ones; the method was immunoSEQ multiplex PCR. The sample has about 68,000 clones; less than 90% are singletons. No antigen is known for these receptors. Here the sequenced sample was PBMCs, taken from a glioma patient whose treatment included an IDH1 peptide vaccine. These receptors were taken from a man aged 18-30 years with glioma. The CDR3 runs from the conserved cysteine through the conserved F or W. The D gene is left open where the match is weak. Size values are once, few and many counts, or a class for expanded clones, and some rows have none.

TRBJ1-5 . . TRBV28 TGTGCCAGCAGGGAGGGGGGCTTGTATCAGCCCCAGCATTTT CASREGGLYQPQHF
TRBJ1-2 . . TRBV5-1 TGCGCCAGCAGCTTGGCCGGGTGGGTAGGCTATGGCTACACCTTC CASSLAGWVGYGYTF
TRBJ1-1 TRBD1 few TRBV5-6 TGTGCCAGCAGCCGCCCGGGACAGGGAAACACTGAAGCTTTCTTT CASSRPGQGNTEAFF
TRBJ2-7 . . TRBV7-2 TGTGCCAGCAGCTCCTTAAACTACGAGCAGTACTTC CASSSLNYEQYF
TRBJ2-7 . . TRBV6-1 TGTGCCAGCAGTGAACTCGGGGAGCAGGTGAACTTC CASSELGEQVNF
TRBJ1-1 . . TRBV6-6 TGTGCCAGCAGTTACCCCGACGGCTACACTGAAGCTTTCTTT CASSYPDGYTEAFF
TRBJ2-3 TRBD2 once TRBV9 TGTGCCAGCAGCCTAGCGGGAGGGCATTCAGATACGCAGTATTTT CASSLAGGHSDTQYF
TRBJ1-5 TRBD1 few TRBV30 TGTGCCTGGAGTGCCCCGGGACAGGGGGGTTATAGCAATCAGCCCCAGCATTTT CAWSAPGQGGYSNQPQHF
TRBJ2-7 . . TRBV5-4 TGTGCCAGCAGCTTGGTGGGGCCAGAGGACGAGCAGTACTTC CASSLVGPEDEQYF
TRBJ1-6 TRBD1 . TRBV4-3 TGCGCCAGCAGCCTGAAAAGGACAGGTGATTCACCCCTCCACTTT CASSLKRTGDSPLHF
TRBJ2-1 . . TRBV11-2 TGTGCCAGCAGTTTCCGGAGGGCCTACTACAATGAGCAGTTCTTC CASSFRRAYYNEQFF
TRBJ2-7 . . TRBV12-2 TGTGCAAGTCGCTTACAGGGTGGCGAGCAGTACTTC CASRLQGGEQYF
TRBJ2-5 . . TRBV7-6 TGTGCCAGCAGCCCAAGAGCGGGTTATACCGGTAAAGAGACCCAGTACTTC CASSPRAGYTGKETQYF
TRBJ2-5 . . TRBV5-5 TGTGCCAGCAGCTTGGGGGCAGGGAGGCAGGAGACCCAGTACTTC CASSLGAGRQETQYF
TRBJ1-2 TRBD1 . TRBV7-8 TGTGCCAGCAGCTCGAACACAGGGGGGTATAGCTATGGCTACACCTTC CASSSNTGGYSYGYTF
TRBJ2-6 . . TRBV7-9 TGTGCCAGCAGCCGAGACTCTGGGGCCAACGTCCTGACTTTC CASSRDSGANVLTF
TRBJ2-1 TRBD2 . TRBV19 TGTGCCAGTAGGCTGGGACTAGCGGGAGGGCGGAATGAGCAGTTCTTC CASRLGLAGGRNEQFF
TRBJ2-7 TRBD1 . TRBV7-9 TGTGCCAGCAGCCCGACCATGGCAGGGGGAAATTTCTACGAGCAGTACTTC CASSPTMAGGNFYEQYF
TRBJ1-2 TRBD1 . TRBV5-5 TGTGCCAGCAGCTTGAGGGCGGGACAGTTAGGTGGCTACACCTTC CASSLRAGQLGGYTF
TRBJ2-7 TRBD2 . TRBV6-4 TGTGCCAGCAGTTCACCGGGACTAGCGCCCGAATCCTACGAGCAGTACTTC CASSSPGLAPESYEQYF
TRBJ1-2 . . TRBV7-9 TGTGCCAGCAGCTTAGGGTTTGGGGGGTCCGGCTACACCTTC CASSLGFGGSGYTF
TRBJ1-6 . . TRBV4-1 TGCGCCAGCAGCCGGGGGGATTCACCCCTCCACTTT CASSRGDSPLHF
TRBJ1-2 TRBD1 . TRBV29-1 TGCAGCGTTGAAGCGGCAGGGGGCGTCTATGGCTACACCTTC CSVEAAGGVYGYTF
TRBJ2-3 . . TRBV4-1 TGCGCCAGCAGCCTGGTACCCCCGTCAAGGGATACGCAGTATTTT CASSLVPPSRDTQYF
TRBJ1-5 . . TRBV6-5 TGTGCCAGCAGGCCTAGCGGGGGGCGCGGCCAGCCCCAGCATTTT CASRPSGGRGQPQHF
TRBJ2-1 . . TRBV6-5 TGTGCTACATGGCAGGGGATCGGTGAGCAGTTCTTC CATWQGIGEQFF
TRBJ2-7 TRBD2 . TRBV19 TGTGCCAGTAGTATAGCCCTCCTCCTAGCGGGGGGAACCTACGAGCAGTACTTC CASSIALLLAGGTYEQYF
TRBJ1-1 TRBD1 . TRBV30 TGTGCCTGGAGTGTACAGGGGGCGCGAACTGAAGCTTTCTTT CAWSVQGARTEAFF
TRBJ2-7 TRBD1 . TRBV5-4 TGTGCCAGCAGCCCCAGGGGGAAAACCTACGAGCAGTACTTC CASSPRGKTYEQYF
TRBJ1-2 TRBD1 . TRBV12-5 TGTGCTAGTGGTCTCACAACCCGGACAGGGGCAAACTATGGCTACACCTTC CASGLTTRTGANYGYTF
TRBJ2-7 TRBD2 . TRBV30 TGTGCCTGGGGTGCGGGGGGTGTCTCCTACGAGCAGTACTTC CAWGAGGVSYEQYF
TRBJ1-1 . . TRBV10-3 TGTGCCATCAGGGTTGGAACTGAAGCTTTCTTT CAIRVGTEAFF
TRBJ2-7 . . TRBV13 TGTGCCAGCAGCTTACTCCAACCGGGGGACTACGAGCAGTACTTC CASSLLQPGDYEQYF
TRBJ1-2 TRBD1 once TRBV2 TGTGCCAGCAGTGAGGACAGGGGGCTAGGCTACACCTTC CASSEDRGLGYTF
TRBJ2-5 . . TRBV19 TGTGCCAGTAGTAGGACAAGCCAAGAGACCCAGTACTTC CASSRTSQETQYF
TRBJ1-1 TRBD1 . TRBV19 TGTGCCAGTAGTATAGGTTCGGGACAGGGACCAATCTTT CASSIGSGQGPIF
TRBJ2-1 . . TRBV10-1 TGCGCCAGCAGTAGCCCTGAGGCCCCAACCTACAATGAGCAGTTCTTC CASSSPEAPTYNEQFF
TRBJ2-7 TRBD1 . TRBV6-5 TGTGCCAGCAGTTACTCAGACAGGGTGGGCTACGAGCAGTACTTC CASSYSDRVGYEQYF
TRBJ1-1 . . TRBV10-1 TGCGCCAGCAGTACGGGTGAGGGCGGCACTGAAGCTTTCTTT CASSTGEGGTEAFF
TRBJ2-5 TRBD2 . TRBV7-9 TGTGCCAGCAGCATCCCGCGGTGGAGCGGGGGAGAAGAGACCCAGTACTTC CASSIPRWSGGEETQYF
TRBJ1-1 . . TRBV18 TGTGCCAGCTCACCAGGGCCGGGTGAAGCTTTCTTT CASSPGPGEAFF
TRBJ1-1 . . TRBV7-3 TGTGCCAGCAGCTTACAGGGGATGAACACTGAAGCTTTCTTT CASSLQGMNTEAFF
TRBJ1-2 . . TRBV29-1 TGCAGCGTTGAACAGGGGCCTAACTATGGCTACACCTTC CSVEQGPNYGYTF
TRBJ2-3 TRBD2 . TRBV5-8 TGTGCCAGCAGCCCGGGAGGAGGCACAGATACGCAGTATTTT CASSPGGGTDTQYF